This TCR beta chain was documented in a study of T-cell memory formation after mild COVID-19. TCRdb re-called the 5' RACE reads with MiXCR, one entry per CDR3 protein. The repertoire has 250,000 to 350,000 distinct CDR3 sequences, about 15% of them found once; the top ten carry roughly 23%. Regarding the study as a whole: Mainly CM and EM harbored the contracting CD4+ clones; mainly EMRA harbored the CD8+ ones. The study found balanced CD4/CD8 in clones contracting day 15 to 85 and a CD4+ lean in later expanders.

This clonotype was recorded a few times. The antigen is undetermined. The TCR was taken from a man aged 18 to 30 who had mild COVID-19 (a few samples of this study predate the infection). Cell type and time point are not known. Sequenced input: PBMCs or a T cell subset sorted from them (not recorded which).

The CDR3 sequence is CATSAWAGELFF. CDR3 nucleotide sequence: TGTGCCACCAGTGCCTGGGCCGGGGAGCTGTTTTTT. The rearrangement links TRBV24-1 to TRBJ2-2; D is uncertain. CDR3 length equals 12 residues. The V gene's germline CDR1 is KGHDR and CDR2 SFDVKD. V was pared by 5 bases and J by 6 bases, with 6 bases between.